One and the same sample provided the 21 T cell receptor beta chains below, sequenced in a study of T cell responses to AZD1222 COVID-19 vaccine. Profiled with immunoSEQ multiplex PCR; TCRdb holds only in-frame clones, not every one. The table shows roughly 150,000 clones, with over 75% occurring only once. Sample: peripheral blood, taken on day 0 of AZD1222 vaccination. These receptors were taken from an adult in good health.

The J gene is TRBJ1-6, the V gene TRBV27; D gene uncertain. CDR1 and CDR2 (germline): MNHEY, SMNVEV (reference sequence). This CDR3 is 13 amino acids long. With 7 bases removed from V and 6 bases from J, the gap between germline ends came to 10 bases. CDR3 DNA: TGTGCCAGCACCCCGGTCGGTAATTCACCCCTCCACTTT. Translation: CASTPVGNSPLHF.

CDR3 in amino acids: CASSFPSSGSLETQYF. The DNA of the CDR3 is TGTGCCAGCAGCTTCCCGTCTAGCGGGAGTTTGGAGACCCAGTACTTC. This chain connects TRBV5-5 to TRBJ2-5, with 10 bases aligning to TRBD2. The CDR3 spans 16 residues. V was clipped by 2 bases and J by 5 bases; unmatched bases: 9. CDR1 is SGHKS and CDR2 is YYEKEE in the germline V gene (reference sequence).

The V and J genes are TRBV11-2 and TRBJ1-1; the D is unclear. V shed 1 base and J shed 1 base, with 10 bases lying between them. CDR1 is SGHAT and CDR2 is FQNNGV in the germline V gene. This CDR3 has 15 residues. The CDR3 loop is CASSLGQTSNTEAFF. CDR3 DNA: TGTGCCAGCAGCTTAGGCCAGACCTCGAACACTGAAGCTTTCTTT.

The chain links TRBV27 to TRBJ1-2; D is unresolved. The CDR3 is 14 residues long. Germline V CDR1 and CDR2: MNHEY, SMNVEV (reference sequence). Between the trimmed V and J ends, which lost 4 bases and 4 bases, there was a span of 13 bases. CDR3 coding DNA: TGTGCCAGCAGTTCGACCGGACCTACCTATGGCTACACCTTC. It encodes CASSSTGPTYGYTF.

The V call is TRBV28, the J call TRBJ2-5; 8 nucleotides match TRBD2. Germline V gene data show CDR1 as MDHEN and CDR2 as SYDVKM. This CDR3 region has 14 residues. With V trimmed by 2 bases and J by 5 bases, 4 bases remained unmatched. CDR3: CASSLTGGAETQYF. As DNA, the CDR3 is TGTGCCAGCAGTTTAACGGGAGGGGCCGAGACCCAGTACTTC.

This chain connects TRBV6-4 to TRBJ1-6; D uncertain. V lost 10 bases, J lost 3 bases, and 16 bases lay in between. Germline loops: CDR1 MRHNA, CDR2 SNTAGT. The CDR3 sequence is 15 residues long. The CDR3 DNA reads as TGTGCCAACCGCCTCCGGATCTACTATAATTCACCCCTCCACTTT. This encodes CANRLRIYYNSPLHF.

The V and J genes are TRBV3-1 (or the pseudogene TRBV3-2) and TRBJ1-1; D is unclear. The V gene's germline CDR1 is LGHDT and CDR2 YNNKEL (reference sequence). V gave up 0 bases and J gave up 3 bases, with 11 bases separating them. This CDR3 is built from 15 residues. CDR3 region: CASSQEPVGYTEAFF. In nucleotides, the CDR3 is TGTGCCAGCAGCCAAGAGCCAGTGGGATACACTGAAGCTTTCTTT.

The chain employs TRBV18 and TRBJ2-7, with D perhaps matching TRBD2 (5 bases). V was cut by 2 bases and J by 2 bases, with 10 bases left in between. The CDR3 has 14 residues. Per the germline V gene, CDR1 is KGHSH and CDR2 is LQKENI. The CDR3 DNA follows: TGTGCCAGCTCACCATACGCGGAGGCCTACGAGCAGTACTTC. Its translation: CASSPYAEAYEQYF.

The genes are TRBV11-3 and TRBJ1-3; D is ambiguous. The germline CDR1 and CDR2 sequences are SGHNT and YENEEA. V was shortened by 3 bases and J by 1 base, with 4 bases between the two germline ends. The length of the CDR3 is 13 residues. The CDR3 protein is CASSFGSGNTIYF. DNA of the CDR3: TGTGCCAGCAGCTTTGGGTCTGGAAACACCATATATTTT.

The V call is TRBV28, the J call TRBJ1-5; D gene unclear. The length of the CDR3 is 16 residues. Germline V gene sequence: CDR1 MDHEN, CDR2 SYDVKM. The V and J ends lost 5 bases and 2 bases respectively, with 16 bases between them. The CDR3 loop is CASSQRGSGGNQPQHF. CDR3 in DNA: TGTGCCAGCAGTCAGAGAGGCTCCGGGGGCAATCAGCCCCAGCATTTT.

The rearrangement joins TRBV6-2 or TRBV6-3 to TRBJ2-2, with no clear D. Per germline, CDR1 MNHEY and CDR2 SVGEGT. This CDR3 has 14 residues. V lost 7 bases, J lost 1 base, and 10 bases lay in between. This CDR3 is CASTPSKNTGELFF. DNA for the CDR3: TGTGCCAGCACCCCGTCAAAGAACACCGGGGAGCTGTTTTTT.

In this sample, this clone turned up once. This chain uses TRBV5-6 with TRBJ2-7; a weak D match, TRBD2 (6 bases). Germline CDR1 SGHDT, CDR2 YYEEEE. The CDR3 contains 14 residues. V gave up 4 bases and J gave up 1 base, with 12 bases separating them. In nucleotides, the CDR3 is TGTGCCAGCAGCGTGGGAGGACATTCCTACGAGCAGTACTTC. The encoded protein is CASSVGGHSYEQYF. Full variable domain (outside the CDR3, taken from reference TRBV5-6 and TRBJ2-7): DAGVTQSPTHLIKTRGQQVTLRCSPKSGHDTVSWYQQALGQGPQFIFQYYEEEERQRGNFPDRFSGHQFPNYSSELNVNALLLGDSALYLCASSVGGHSYEQYFGPGTRLTVT.

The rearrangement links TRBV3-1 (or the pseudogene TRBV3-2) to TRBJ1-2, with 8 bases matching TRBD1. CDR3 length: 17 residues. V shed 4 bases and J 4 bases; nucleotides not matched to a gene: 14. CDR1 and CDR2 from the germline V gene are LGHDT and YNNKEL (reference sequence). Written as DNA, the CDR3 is TGTGCCAGCAGCCGGGGGCAGGGGGCGCTTCCGACCTATGGCTACACCTTC. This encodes CASSRGQGALPTYGYTF.

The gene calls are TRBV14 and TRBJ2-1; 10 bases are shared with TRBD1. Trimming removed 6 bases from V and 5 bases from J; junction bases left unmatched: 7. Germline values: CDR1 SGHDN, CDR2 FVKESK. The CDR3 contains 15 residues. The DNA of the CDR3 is TGTGCCAGCAGTCCGGGACAGGGGCAACACAATGAGCAGTTCTTC. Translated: CASSPGQGQHNEQFF.

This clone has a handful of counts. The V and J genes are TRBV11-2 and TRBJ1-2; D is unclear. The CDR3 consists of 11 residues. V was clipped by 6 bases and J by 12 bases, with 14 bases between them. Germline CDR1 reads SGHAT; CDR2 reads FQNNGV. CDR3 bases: TGTGCCAGCAGTCGCTCAGGCCTAAACACCTTC. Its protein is CASSRSGLNTF.

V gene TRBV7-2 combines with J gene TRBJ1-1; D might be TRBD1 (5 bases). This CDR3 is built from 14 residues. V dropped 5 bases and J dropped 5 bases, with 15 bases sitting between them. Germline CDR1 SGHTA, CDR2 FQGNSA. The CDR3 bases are TGTGCCAGCAGCCATAGTGGGGCAATAACTGAAGCTTTCTTT. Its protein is CASSHSGAITEAFF.

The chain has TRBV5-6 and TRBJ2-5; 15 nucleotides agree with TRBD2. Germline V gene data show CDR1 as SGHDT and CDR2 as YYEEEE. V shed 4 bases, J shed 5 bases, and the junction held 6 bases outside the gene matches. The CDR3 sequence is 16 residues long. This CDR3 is CASSQHGTSGRETQYF. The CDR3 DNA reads TGTGCCAGCAGCCAACACGGGACTAGCGGGAGGGAGACCCAGTACTTC.

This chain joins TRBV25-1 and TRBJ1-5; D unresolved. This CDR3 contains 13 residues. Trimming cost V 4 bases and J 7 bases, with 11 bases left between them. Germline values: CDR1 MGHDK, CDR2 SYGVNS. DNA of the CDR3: TGTGCCAGCAGTGGCCTATTAGGCCAGCCCCAGCATTTT. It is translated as CASSGLLGQPQHF.

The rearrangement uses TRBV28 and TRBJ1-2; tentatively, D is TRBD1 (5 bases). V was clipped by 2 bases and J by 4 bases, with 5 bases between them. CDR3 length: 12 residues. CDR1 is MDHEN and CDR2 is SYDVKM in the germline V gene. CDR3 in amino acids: CASSLTGYGYTF. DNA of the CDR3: TGTGCCAGCAGTTTAACAGGCTATGGCTACACCTTC.

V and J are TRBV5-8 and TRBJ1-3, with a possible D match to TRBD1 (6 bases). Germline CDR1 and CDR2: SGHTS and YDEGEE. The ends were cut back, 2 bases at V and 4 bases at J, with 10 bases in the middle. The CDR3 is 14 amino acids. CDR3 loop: CASSFTGWGNTIYF. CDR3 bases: TGTGCCAGCAGCTTCACAGGGTGGGGAAACACCATATATTTT.

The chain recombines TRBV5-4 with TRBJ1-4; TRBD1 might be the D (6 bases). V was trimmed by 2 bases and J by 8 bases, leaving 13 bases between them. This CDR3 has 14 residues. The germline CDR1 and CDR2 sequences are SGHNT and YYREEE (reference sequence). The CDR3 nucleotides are TGTGCCAGCAGCTTACAGGGCCCGGGCGAAAAACTGTTTTTT. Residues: CASSLQGPGEKLFF.